Each of the 21 T cell receptor beta chains below was sequenced from the same sample in a study of neurological immune-mediated disorders. Via MiXCR, TCRdb re-called the 5' RACE reads, giving one row per CDR3 protein. The sample includes 30,000 or so distinct CDR3 sequences, 4% to 5.5% seen only once; the top ten take roughly 23%. The specimen sequenced was PBMCs. These receptor sequences come from a man between 18 and 35 years old in good health.

This clonotype was recorded many times. This chain uses TRBV19 with TRBJ1-1, with D perhaps matching TRBD1 (5 bases). The CDR3 totals 15 residues. Germline-derived CDR1 and CDR2 are LNHDA and SQIVND (reference sequence). Trimming left V 1 base short and J 1 base short, with 10 bases between. In DNA form, the CDR3 reads TGTGCCAGTAGTATAGGGGGCAGGGCGAACACTGAAGCTTTCTTT. It is translated as CASSIGGRANTEAFF.

This clonotype appeared many times. This chain joins TRBV27 and TRBJ1-6; the D gene is possibly TRBD1 (5 bases). The CDR3 is made up of 16 amino acids. Trimming cost V 3 bases and J 8 bases, with 17 bases left between them. The V gene's germline CDR1 is MNHEY and CDR2 SMNVEV (reference sequence). CDR3 nucleotides: TGTGCCAGCAGTTTCGACAGCGGACGGGGACATTCACCCCTCCACTTT. Translating it yields CASSFDSGRGHSPLHF.

Many counts were recorded for this clonotype. V and J are TRBV9 and TRBJ2-6; no reliable D call. The CDR3 runs to 15 residues. The ends were cut back, 7 bases at V and 4 bases at J, with 15 bases in the middle. Germline-derived CDR1 and CDR2 are SGDLS and YYNGEE. The CDR3 reads CASSSSGSGANVLTF. CDR3 coding DNA: TGTGCCAGCTCCTCCTCAGGATCAGGGGCCAACGTCCTGACTTTC.

The chain recombines TRBV5-5 with TRBJ1-4; 9 positions agree with TRBD1. Germline CDR1 SGHKS, CDR2 YYEKEE (reference sequence). The CDR3 has 14 residues. After removal of 4 bases from V and 11 bases from J, the junction contained 9 bases not matched to a gene. Written as DNA, the CDR3 is TGTGCCAGCAGCGGGGGACAGGGTACAGGGAAACTGTTTTTT. Encoded protein: CASSGGQGTGKLFF.

This clonotype was recorded many times. DNA for the CDR3: TGCGCCAGCAGCTTGGGGACAGGGGCTAAACTTAATTCACCCCTCCACTTT. Amino acids: CASSLGTGAKLNSPLHF. The V call is TRBV5-1, the J call TRBJ1-6; 9 bases agree with TRBD1. This CDR3 is built from 17 residues. Germline V CDR1 and CDR2: SGHRS, YFSETQ. V trimming: 0 bases; J trimming: 6 bases; junction bases outside the gene matches: 7.

This clonotype showed up many times. This chain uses TRBV20-1 with TRBJ2-7; 7 bases fit TRBD1. CDR1 is DFQATT, CDR2 SNEGSKA, per germline (reference sequence). V shed 5 bases, J shed 3 bases, and the junction held 10 bases outside the gene matches. The CDR3 totals 14 residues. The CDR3 here is CSALGQLLIYEQYF. The DNA of the CDR3 is TGCAGTGCTTTGGGACAGCTGCTTATCTACGAGCAGTACTTC.

This clonotype was recorded many times. The rearrangement links TRBV6-5 to TRBJ2-5; D unclear. Trimming took off 9 bases at V and 5 bases at J, with 13 bases between the two ends. Germline CDR1 reads MNHEY; CDR2 reads SVGAGI. This CDR3 spans 12 amino acids. This CDR3 is CASKVPPETQYF. CDR3 sequence (DNA): TGTGCCAGTAAGGTCCCGCCGGAGACCCAGTACTTC.

This clonotype occurred many times. The chain links TRBV5-1 to TRBJ1-4; perhaps TRBD1 as D (5 bases). Trimming left V 2 bases short and J 5 bases short, with 10 bases between. The length of the CDR3 is 14 residues. CDR1 and CDR2 from the germline V gene are SGHRS and YFSETQ. The CDR3 DNA follows: TGCGCCAGCAGCTTCGGGACGGGGAATGAAAAACTGTTTTTT. Translating gives CASSFGTGNEKLFF.

This clonotype has a count of ten or more. The chain employs TRBV14 and TRBJ1-4, with 7 bases fitting TRBD1. J was trimmed by 6 bases and V by 0 bases; bases with no gene match: 4. The CDR3 contains 15 residues. The germline CDR1 and CDR2 sequences are SGHDN and FVKESK. CDR3: CASSQDARGDEKLFF. In DNA form, the CDR3 reads TGTGCCAGCAGCCAAGACGCCAGGGGGGATGAAAAACTGTTTTTT.

This clonotype occurred many times. CDR3 loop: CATSPRRVGNEQFF. Written as DNA, the CDR3 is TGTGCCACCAGCCCCCGCAGGGTTGGGAATGAGCAGTTCTTC. This chain uses TRBV15 with TRBJ2-1; D is possibly TRBD1 (5 bases). The CDR3 has 14 residues. V lost 5 bases to trimming and J lost 7 bases, with 15 bases between them. CDR1 is LNHNV and CDR2 is YYDKDF in the germline V gene (reference sequence).

In this sample, this clonotype turned up a few times. The CDR3 sequence: CAISESASGYTF. In DNA form, the CDR3 reads TGTGCCATCAGTGAGTCGGCGTCTGGCTACACCTTC. V usage is TRBV10-3 and J usage is TRBJ1-2; D call uncertain. This CDR3 is 12 amino acids long. Germline CDR1 ENHRY, CDR2 SYGVKD. With 0 bases removed from V and 7 bases from J, the gap between germline ends came to 6 bases.

Many counts were recorded for this clonotype. The rearrangement links TRBV20-1 to TRBJ1-1; the D gene is possibly TRBD1 (5 bases). The germline V gene encodes CDR1 DFQATT and CDR2 SNEGSKA (reference sequence). The CDR3 consists of 13 residues. Trimming removed 6 bases from V and 1 base from J, with 12 bases in between. The CDR3 spells CSAPGRSNTEAFF. Here the CDR3 DNA reads TGCAGTGCACCGGGACGGTCGAACACTGAAGCTTTCTTT.

This clonotype was seen many times. The J gene is TRBJ2-6, the V gene TRBV29-1; D perhaps matches TRBD2 (6 bases). Germline CDR1 is SQVTM and CDR2 is ANQGSEA. V lost 6 bases and J lost 0, with 9 bases in between. The CDR3 totals 14 residues. The DNA for the CDR3 is TGCAGCGTCCGGGGGTCCTCTGGGGCCAACGTCCTGACTTTC. Translating it yields CSVRGSSGANVLTF.

This clonotype was detected many times. V and J are TRBV5-1 and TRBJ2-5; TRBD2 agrees at 8 bases. Germline V gives CDR1 SGHRS, CDR2 YFSETQ. There are 16 residues in the CDR3. Losses at the gene ends were 0 bases for V and 5 bases for J; bases not matched to a gene: 9. CDR3 residues: CASSLDVTSGEETQYF. Written as DNA, the CDR3 is TGCGCCAGCAGCTTGGACGTTACTAGCGGAGAGGAGACCCAGTACTTC.

About this clonotype itself: This could be a read error, since a much larger clone is one nucleotide away. The chain couples TRBV4-3 to TRBJ1-1; D is unresolved. From germline, CDR1 is LGHNA and CDR2 YSLEER. The CDR3 length is 13 residues. Trimming stripped 4 bases from V and 4 bases from J, with 10 bases between. This CDR3 is CASSRWVSTEAFF. As DNA, the CDR3 is TGCGCCAGCAGCCGTTGGGTGAGCACTGAAGCTTTCTTT.

This clonotype has at least ten counts. The chain has TRBV5-4 and TRBJ1-2, with TRBD1 as a possible D gene (5 bases). The CDR3 spans 15 residues. Germline CDR1 and CDR2: SGHNT and YYREEE (reference sequence). The V gene lost 2 bases and the J gene lost 4 bases, with 15 bases spanning the gap. As DNA, the CDR3 is TGTGCCAGCAGCTTCCCCACAGGACGGTCCTATGGCTACACCTTC. This translates into CASSFPTGRSYGYTF.

In this sample, this clonotype turned up many times. The CDR3, as DNA: TGCAGTGCTAGAGATCCCCCAGTGGCGGGAGCTTTCTTT. Residues: CSARDPPVAGAFF. This chain uses TRBV20-1 with TRBJ1-1; D is undetermined. CDR1 is DFQATT, CDR2 SNEGSKA, per germline (reference sequence). V was clipped by 0 bases and J by 10 bases, with 15 bases between them. The CDR3 has 13 residues.

This clonotype was observed at least ten times. Here the CDR3 DNA reads TGTGCCAGCAGTCTCGGACGGTCCTACAATGAGCAGTTCTTC. Protein sequence: CASSLGRSYNEQFF. This chain joins TRBV27 and TRBJ2-1; no reliable D call. Trimming cost V 5 bases and J 1 base, with 9 bases left between them. CDR3 size: 14 residues. The germline gives CDR1 MNHEY, CDR2 SMNVEV (reference sequence).

This clonotype was recorded at least ten times. This chain joins TRBV7-6 and TRBJ1-3; tentatively, D is TRBD1 (5 bases). The V gene's germline CDR1 is SGHVS and CDR2 FNYEAQ. This CDR3 contains 15 residues. Trimming pared 5 bases from V and 4 bases from J, leaving 15 bases between. Here the CDR3 reads CASSPEGTAGNTIYF. As DNA, the CDR3 is TGTGCCAGCAGCCCGGAGGGGACTGCGGGAAACACCATATATTTT.

This clonotype was seen ten or more times. The chain uses TRBV20-1 and TRBJ2-3; the D call may be TRBD1 or TRBD2 (5 bases each). This CDR3 comprises 14 residues. Germline assignment: CDR1 DFQATT and CDR2 SNEGSKA (reference sequence). Trimming shortened V by 3 bases and J by 1 base, and 11 bases separated the two germline ends. DNA of the CDR3: TGCAGTGCTAGGGGACCCCTACGCACAGATACGCAGTATTTT. Its protein product is CSARGPLRTDTQYF.

Ten or more counts support this clonotype. The chain employs TRBV20-1 and TRBJ1-2; 10 nucleotides match TRBD1. Germline lookup yields CDR1 DFQATT and CDR2 SNEGSKA (reference sequence). J was trimmed by 3 bases and V by 0 bases; bases with no gene match: 4. This CDR3 contains 15 residues. The CDR3 spells CSARDRDRGDYGYTF. The CDR3 nucleotides read TGCAGTGCTAGAGATCGGGACAGGGGTGACTATGGCTACACCTTC.